The clone carrying this T cell receptor beta chain was seen once. The protocol was immunoSEQ multiplex PCR, while the TCRdb copy is restricted to in-frame clones and leaves out a portion. This sample has about 57,000 clones, with about 83% found just once. The CDR3 spans 16 residues. V lost 7 bases and J lost 0, with 17 bases in between. From germline, CDR1 is MDHEN and CDR2 SYDVKM. The record originates from a study of OX40 agonist ivuxolimab in advanced cancers. The specimen was CD4+ or CD8+ T cells sorted from blood, collected in a trial of the OX40 agonist ivuxolimab. The V and J genes are TRBV28 and TRBJ2-3; maybe TRBD2 (6 bases). The clonotype was recovered from an adult with an advanced solid tumor such as melanoma, head and neck, liver or kidney cancer. CDR3 amino acids: CASNSYRRGSTDTQYF. CDR3 coding DNA: TGTGCCAGCAATTCGTACCGGAGGGGTAGCACAGATACGCAGTATTTT.